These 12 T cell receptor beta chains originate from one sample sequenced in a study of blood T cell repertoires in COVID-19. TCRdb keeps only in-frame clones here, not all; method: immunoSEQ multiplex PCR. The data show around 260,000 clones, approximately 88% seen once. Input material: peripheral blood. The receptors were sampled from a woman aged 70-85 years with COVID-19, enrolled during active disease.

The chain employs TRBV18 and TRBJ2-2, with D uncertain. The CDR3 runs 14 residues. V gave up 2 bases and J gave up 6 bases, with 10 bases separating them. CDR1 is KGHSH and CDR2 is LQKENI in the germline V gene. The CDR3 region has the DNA TGTGCCAGCTCACCAAATCTGACACCCGGGGAGCTGTTTTTT. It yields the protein CASSPNLTPGELFF.

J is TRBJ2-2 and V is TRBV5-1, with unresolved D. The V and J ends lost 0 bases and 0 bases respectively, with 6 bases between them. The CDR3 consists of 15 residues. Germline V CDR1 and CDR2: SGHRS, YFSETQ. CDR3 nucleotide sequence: TGCGCCAGCAGCTTGGCCAATGCGAACACCGGGGAGCTGTTTTTT. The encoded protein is CASSLANANTGELFF.

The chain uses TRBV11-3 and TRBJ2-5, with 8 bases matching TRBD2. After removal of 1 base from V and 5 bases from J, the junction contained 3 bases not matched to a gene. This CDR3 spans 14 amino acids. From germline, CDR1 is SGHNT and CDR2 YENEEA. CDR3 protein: CASSLVTSAETQYF. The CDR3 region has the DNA TGTGCCAGCAGCTTAGTGACTAGCGCCGAGACCCAGTACTTC.

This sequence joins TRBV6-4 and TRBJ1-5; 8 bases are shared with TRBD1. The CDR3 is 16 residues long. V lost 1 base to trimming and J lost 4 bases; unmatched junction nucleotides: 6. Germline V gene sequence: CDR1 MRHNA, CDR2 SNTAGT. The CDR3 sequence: CASSDYWTGWNQPQHF. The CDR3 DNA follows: TGTGCCAGCAGTGACTACTGGACAGGGTGGAATCAGCCCCAGCATTTT.

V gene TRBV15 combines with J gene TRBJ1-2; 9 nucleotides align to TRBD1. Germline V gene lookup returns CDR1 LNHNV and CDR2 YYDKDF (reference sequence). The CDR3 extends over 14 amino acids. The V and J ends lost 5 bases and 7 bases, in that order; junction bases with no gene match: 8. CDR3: CATSLRDRVFGYTF. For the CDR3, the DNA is TGTGCCACCAGCTTAAGGGACAGGGTATTTGGCTACACCTTC.

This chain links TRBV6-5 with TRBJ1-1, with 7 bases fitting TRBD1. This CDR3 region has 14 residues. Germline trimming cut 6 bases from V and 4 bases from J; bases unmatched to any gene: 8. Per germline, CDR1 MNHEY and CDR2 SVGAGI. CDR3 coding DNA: TGTGCCAGCAGAAACAGGGGAAGCGGCACTGAAGCTTTCTTT. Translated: CASRNRGSGTEAFF.

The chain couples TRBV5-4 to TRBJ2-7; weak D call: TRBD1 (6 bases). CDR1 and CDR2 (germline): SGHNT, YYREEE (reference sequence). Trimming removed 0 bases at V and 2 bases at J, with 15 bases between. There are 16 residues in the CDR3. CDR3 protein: CASSLGQVQGTYEQYF. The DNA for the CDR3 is TGTGCCAGCAGCTTGGGGCAAGTCCAGGGGACCTACGAGCAGTACTTC.

The CDR3 protein is CASSPRQGYSPLHF. The CDR3 DNA follows: TGTGCCAGCAGTCCCCGACAGGGATATTCACCCCTCCACTTT. The V call is TRBV27, the J call TRBJ1-6, with TRBD1 matching 7 bases. J lost 8 bases, V lost 5 bases, and 6 bases had no gene match. Germline V gene lookup returns CDR1 MNHEY and CDR2 SMNVEV (reference sequence). The CDR3 consists of 14 residues.

The CDR3 region has the DNA TGTGCCAGCAGCTTTACAGGGGGTCGGGGCTACACCTTC. Translated, it gives CASSFTGGRGYTF. The chain carries TRBV7-3 and TRBJ1-2; 8 bases fit TRBD1. V shed 3 bases and J 8 bases; nucleotides not matched to a gene: 5. The CDR3 is 13 residues long. Germline lookup yields CDR1 SGHTA and CDR2 FQGTGA.

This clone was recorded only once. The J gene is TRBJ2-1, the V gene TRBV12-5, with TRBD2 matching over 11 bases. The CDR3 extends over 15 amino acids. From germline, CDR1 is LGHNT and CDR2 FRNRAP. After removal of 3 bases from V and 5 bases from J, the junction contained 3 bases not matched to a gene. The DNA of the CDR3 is TGTGCTAGTGGTTTCGGGACTAGCGGACACAATGAGCAGTTCTTC. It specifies CASGFGTSGHNEQFF.

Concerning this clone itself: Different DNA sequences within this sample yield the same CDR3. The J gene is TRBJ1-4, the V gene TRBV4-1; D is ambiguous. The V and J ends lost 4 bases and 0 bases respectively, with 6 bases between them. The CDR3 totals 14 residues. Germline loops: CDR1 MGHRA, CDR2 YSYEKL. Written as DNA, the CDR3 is TGCGCCAGCAGCCTCACAACAACTAATGAAAAACTGTTTTTT. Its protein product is CASSLTTTNEKLFF.

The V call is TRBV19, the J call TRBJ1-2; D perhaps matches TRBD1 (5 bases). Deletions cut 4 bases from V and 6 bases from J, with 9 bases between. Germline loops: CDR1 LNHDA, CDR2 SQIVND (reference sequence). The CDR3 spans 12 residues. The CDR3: CASSTGGNGYTF. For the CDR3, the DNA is TGTGCCAGTAGTACCGGGGGGAATGGCTACACCTTC. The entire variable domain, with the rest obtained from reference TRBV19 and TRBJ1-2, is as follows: DGGITQSPKYLFRKEGQNVTLSCEQNLNHDAMYWYRQDPGQGLRLIYYSQIVNDFQKGDIAEGYSVSREKKESFPLTVTSAQKNPTAFYLCASSTGGNGYTFGSGTRLTVV.